The rows below give T cell receptor beta chains drawn from one sample of a study of PD-1 blockade in classical Hodgkin lymphoma. Sequencing used immunoSEQ multiplex PCR; TCRdb keeps in-frame clones, though not all of them. Seen here are about 13,000 clones, about 90% observed once, and the top ten hold roughly 20%. The sample in question was peripheral blood mononuclear cells (PBMCs), obtained at baseline. The source of these receptors is a human donor with classical Hodgkin lymphoma. Each CDR3 is given with its conserved first and last residue. D genes are given only for firm matches. Only part of the rows carry a size: once, few, many, or a class if the clone is expanded.

CDR3 DNA: TGTGCCAGCAGTTACGGGGTCGGGGGCTCCTCCGAGCAGTACTTC
CDR3 protein: CASSYGVGGSSEQYF
V gene: TRBV6-6
clone size: NA
J gene: TRBJ2-7
D gene: NA

CDR3 DNA: TGCAGCGTAACGGGAACCCCGGGGGGGGTAGACTATGGCTACACCTTC
CDR3 protein: CSVTGTPGGVDYGYTF
V gene: TRBV29-1
clone size: NA
J gene: TRBJ1-2
D gene: NA

CDR3 DNA: TGTGCCAGCAGCCTACGGCTAGCGGGCCCCTACGAGCAGTACTTC
CDR3 protein: CASSLRLAGPYEQYF
V gene: TRBV7-2
clone size: NA
J gene: TRBJ2-7
D gene: TRBD2

CDR3 DNA: TGTGCCAGCAGCCCTCCCCTTAGCGGGAGGGTGGGTGAGCAGTTCTTC
CDR3 protein: CASSPPLSGRVGEQFF
V gene: TRBV11-3
clone size: NA
J gene: TRBJ2-1
D gene: TRBD2

CDR3 DNA: TGTGCCAGCAGCTGGGGACTAGCGGGAACCGAGCAGTACTTC
CDR3 protein: CASSWGLAGTEQYF
V gene: TRBV5-6
clone size: NA
J gene: TRBJ2-7
D gene: TRBD2

CDR3 DNA: TGTGCCAGCAGTTGGACAGGGGAGAACACCGGGGAGCTGTTTTTT
CDR3 protein: CASSWTGENTGELFF
V gene: TRBV2
clone size: NA
J gene: TRBJ2-2
D gene: TRBD1

CDR3 DNA: TGTGCCAGTAGCCCGGACAGGGGGGCCCTTTCCTATGGCTACACCTTC
CDR3 protein: CASSPDRGALSYGYTF
V gene: TRBV19
clone size: few
J gene: TRBJ1-2
D gene: TRBD1

CDR3 DNA: TGCGCCAGCAGCCGGGCGGGGGGGGGTAACACTGAAGCTTTCTTT
CDR3 protein: CASSRAGGGNTEAFF
V gene: TRBV5-1
clone size: once
J gene: TRBJ1-1
D gene: NA

CDR3 DNA: TGTGCCAGCAGCCCCCCGGCGGGAGGCCTCGAGCAGTACTTC
CDR3 protein: CASSPPAGGLEQYF
V gene: TRBV6-8
clone size: NA
J gene: TRBJ2-7
D gene: TRBD2

CDR3 DNA: TGTGCCAGCACCGTCACCGGGGAGCTGTTTTTT
CDR3 protein: CASTVTGELFF
V gene: TRBV21-1
clone size: NA
J gene: TRBJ2-2
D gene: NA

CDR3 DNA: TGTGCCAGCAGCCCCCAGACAGGGACTGGGGCCAACGTCCTGACTTTC
CDR3 protein: CASSPQTGTGANVLTF
V gene: TRBV7-2
clone size: NA
J gene: TRBJ2-6
D gene: TRBD1

CDR3 DNA: TGCGCCAGCAGCATTACAGGGGGGAACTATGGCTACACCTTC
CDR3 protein: CASSITGGNYGYTF
V gene: TRBV5-1
clone size: once
J gene: TRBJ1-2
D gene: TRBD1

CDR3 DNA: TGTGCCATCAACCAGGACAGATACAATGAGCAGTTCTTC
CDR3 protein: CAINQDRYNEQFF
V gene: TRBV10-3
clone size: once
J gene: TRBJ2-1
D gene: NA

CDR3 DNA: TGTGCCAGCAGCCAAGATTCGGCAGTAGCCTATGGCTACACCTTC
CDR3 protein: CASSQDSAVAYGYTF
V gene: TRBV4-2
clone size: NA
J gene: TRBJ1-2
D gene: NA

CDR3 DNA: TGTGCCAGCAGCCCGGACAGGGCCTACAATGAGCAGTTCTTC
CDR3 protein: CASSPDRAYNEQFF
V gene: TRBV11-2
clone size: NA
J gene: TRBJ2-1
D gene: TRBD1

CDR3 DNA: TGTGCTAGTGGTTTGGGAGGAAACACCATATATTTT
CDR3 protein: CASGLGGNTIYF
V gene: TRBV12-5
clone size: NA
J gene: TRBJ1-3
D gene: NA

CDR3 DNA: TGTGCCAGCAGCTTAGGCTACAGGGAGGGCACTGAAGCTTTCTTT
CDR3 protein: CASSLGYREGTEAFF
V gene: TRBV11-2
clone size: NA
J gene: TRBJ1-1
D gene: NA

CDR3 DNA: TGTGCCAGTGGGACGGGGGAGACCCAGTACTTC
CDR3 protein: CASGTGETQYF
V gene: TRBV6-1
clone size: NA
J gene: TRBJ2-5
D gene: NA

CDR3 DNA: TGTGCCAGCAGCTTGGGGGATTTGGAAAAACTGTTTTTT
CDR3 protein: CASSLGDLEKLFF
V gene: TRBV5-8
clone size: NA
J gene: TRBJ1-4
D gene: NA

CDR3 DNA: TGTGCCAGTCTCGGGACTAGCGGGAGGGCCACTAGGTCCTACAATGAGCAGTTCTTC
CDR3 protein: CASLGTSGRATRSYNEQFF
V gene: TRBV19
clone size: NA
J gene: TRBJ2-1
D gene: TRBD2

CDR3 DNA: TGTGCCAGCAGCTTAGCGAGCGGGGGGGCGCAGTTCTTC
CDR3 protein: CASSLASGGAQFF
V gene: TRBV7-2
clone size: NA
J gene: TRBJ2-1
D gene: TRBD2

CDR3 DNA: TGCGCCAGCAGCTTGGTCCCACTCGGCGACTATGGCTACACCTTC
CDR3 protein: CASSLVPLGDYGYTF
V gene: TRBV5-1
clone size: NA
J gene: TRBJ1-2
D gene: NA

CDR3 DNA: TGTGCCAGCAGCTCCCCCCCAGATACGCAGTATTTT
CDR3 protein: CASSSPPDTQYF
V gene: TRBV7-8
clone size: NA
J gene: TRBJ2-3
D gene: NA

CDR3 DNA: TGCGCCAGCAGCTATCGGGACAGGGGGCTCGATGAGCAGTTCTTC
CDR3 protein: CASSYRDRGLDEQFF
V gene: TRBV4-1
clone size: NA
J gene: TRBJ2-1
D gene: TRBD1

CDR3 DNA: TGCGCCAGCAGCCCTGGGACAGGGAGGACTGAAGCTTTCTTT
CDR3 protein: CASSPGTGRTEAFF
V gene: TRBV5-1
clone size: NA
J gene: TRBJ1-1
D gene: TRBD1

CDR3 DNA: TGTGCCAGCAGCTTCAGGCGGGCTCCGGGCGAGCAGTACTTC
CDR3 protein: CASSFRRAPGEQYF
V gene: TRBV5-6
clone size: NA
J gene: TRBJ2-7
D gene: NA

CDR3 DNA: TGTGCCAGTACCAACTTACCCCGCGGGAGGGCCGCAACACCCCACACAGATACGCAGTATTTT
CDR3 protein: CASTNLPRGRAATPHTDTQYF
V gene: TRBV19
clone size: NA
J gene: TRBJ2-3
D gene: TRBD2

CDR3 DNA: TGTGCCACCAGCAGAGATAAGGGGGCTGGAAACACCATATATTTT
CDR3 protein: CATSRDKGAGNTIYF
V gene: TRBV15
clone size: once
J gene: TRBJ1-3
D gene: NA

CDR3 DNA: TGCAGCGTTACCCCCGGGACACCTGCTAACTATGGCTACACCTTC
CDR3 protein: CSVTPGTPANYGYTF
V gene: TRBV29-1
clone size: NA
J gene: TRBJ1-2
D gene: NA

CDR3 DNA: TGTGCCAGCAGCTTAAGCGGGGGTTTGACAGATACGCAGTATTTT
CDR3 protein: CASSLSGGLTDTQYF
V gene: TRBV11-2
clone size: NA
J gene: TRBJ2-3
D gene: TRBD2

CDR3 DNA: TGTGCCACCAGCAGAGGGATTGGGCGGACCTCTGGAAACACCATATATTTT
CDR3 protein: CATSRGIGRTSGNTIYF
V gene: TRBV15
clone size: NA
J gene: TRBJ1-3
D gene: NA

CDR3 DNA: TGTGCCACCAGCAGAGATAGGGACACCTATGGCTACACCTTC
CDR3 protein: CATSRDRDTYGYTF
V gene: TRBV15
clone size: NA
J gene: TRBJ1-2
D gene: NA

CDR3 DNA: TGTGCCAGCAGCGTAGGGGGGACTAGCGGGACCTACGAGCAGTACTTC
CDR3 protein: CASSVGGTSGTYEQYF
V gene: TRBV9
clone size: NA
J gene: TRBJ2-7
D gene: TRBD2

CDR3 DNA: TGTGCCAGCAGCTTGGTAGCGGGAGACCTCTCCTACAATGAGCAGTTCTTC
CDR3 protein: CASSLVAGDLSYNEQFF
V gene: TRBV7-9
clone size: NA
J gene: TRBJ2-1
D gene: TRBD2

CDR3 DNA: TGTGCCTGGAGTTGGGGGCGGGCTCCGCCTCTCTTT
CDR3 protein: CAWSWGRAPPLF
V gene: TRBV30
clone size: NA
J gene: TRBJ1-1
D gene: NA

CDR3 DNA: TGTGCCTGGAGGGAGGACAGGGCCGGGGGGGGCTACACCTTC
CDR3 protein: CAWREDRAGGGYTF
V gene: TRBV30
clone size: NA
J gene: TRBJ1-2
D gene: TRBD1

CDR3 DNA: TGTGCCAGCAGTTACTCCGGGACAGGGGCCCGTTCACCCCTCCACTTT
CDR3 protein: CASSYSGTGARSPLHF
V gene: TRBV6-5
clone size: NA
J gene: TRBJ1-6
D gene: TRBD1

CDR3 DNA: TGTGCCAGCAGTTACTCGTCCCAGGGGGCGAAGATTGAAGCTTTCTTT
CDR3 protein: CASSYSSQGAKIEAFF
V gene: TRBV6-5
clone size: NA
J gene: TRBJ1-1
D gene: TRBD1

CDR3 DNA: TGTGCCAGCAGTAGGACAGGGGATGGCTACACCTTC
CDR3 protein: CASSRTGDGYTF
V gene: TRBV6-1
clone size: NA
J gene: TRBJ1-2
D gene: TRBD1

CDR3 DNA: TGTGCCATCAGTGAGGGAACTAGCGGGAGAGAGACCCAGTACTTC
CDR3 protein: CAISEGTSGRETQYF
V gene: TRBV10-3
clone size: NA
J gene: TRBJ2-5
D gene: TRBD2

CDR3 DNA: TGTGCCAGCGCCGAGGGGGGCCCCTACGAGCAGTACTTC
CDR3 protein: CASAEGGPYEQYF
V gene: TRBV7-9
clone size: NA
J gene: TRBJ2-7
D gene: NA

CDR3 DNA: TGTGCCAGCAGCTTAGTAGTTGCGGGAGGTGGCAATGAGCAGTTCTTC
CDR3 protein: CASSLVVAGGGNEQFF
V gene: TRBV7-9
clone size: NA
J gene: TRBJ2-1
D gene: TRBD2

CDR3 DNA: TGTGCCAGCAGCTTCTGGACAGGGGCCGTCAAAAACATTCAGTACTTC
CDR3 protein: CASSFWTGAVKNIQYF
V gene: TRBV7-6
clone size: NA
J gene: TRBJ2-4
D gene: TRBD1

CDR3 DNA: TGTGCCAGTAGTACTGACCTATCGGCCACAACCTACGAGCAGTACTTC
CDR3 protein: CASSTDLSATTYEQYF
V gene: TRBV19
clone size: NA
J gene: TRBJ2-7
D gene: NA

CDR3 DNA: TGTGCCAGCAGTGAAGCGGGTTACGAGCAGTACTTC
CDR3 protein: CASSEAGYEQYF
V gene: TRBV6-1
clone size: NA
J gene: TRBJ2-7
D gene: NA

CDR3 DNA: TGTGCCATCAGCCCGACAGAGAGCTCCTACAATGAGCAGTTCTTC
CDR3 protein: CAISPTESSYNEQFF
V gene: TRBV10-3
clone size: NA
J gene: TRBJ2-1
D gene: NA

CDR3 DNA: TGTGCCAGCCCCGGACACTCTGGGGCCAACGTCCTGACTTTC
CDR3 protein: CASPGHSGANVLTF
V gene: TRBV19
clone size: NA
J gene: TRBJ2-6
D gene: NA

CDR3 DNA: TGTGCCAGCAGCCACTTACTAGCGGGAGGGCCCTACAATGAGCAGTTCTTC
CDR3 protein: CASSHLLAGGPYNEQFF
V gene: TRBV7-6
clone size: NA
J gene: TRBJ2-1
D gene: TRBD2

CDR3 DNA: TGTGCCAGCAGTTACGGGGACAGGGCCTACGAGCAGTACTTC
CDR3 protein: CASSYGDRAYEQYF
V gene: TRBV6-5
clone size: NA
J gene: TRBJ2-7
D gene: TRBD1

CDR3 DNA: TGTGCCAGCAGTTCCGGGACTACCTCCACAGATACGCAGTATTTT
CDR3 protein: CASSSGTTSTDTQYF
V gene: TRBV6-5
clone size: NA
J gene: TRBJ2-3
D gene: TRBD2

CDR3 DNA: TGTGCCAGCAGTGAATTCGTTACTAGCGACGAGCAGTACTTC
CDR3 protein: CASSEFVTSDEQYF
V gene: TRBV6-1
clone size: NA
J gene: TRBJ2-7
D gene: TRBD2

CDR3 DNA: TGTGCCAGCAGCTTAGACGCGTTATTTGAAGCTTTCTTT
CDR3 protein: CASSLDALFEAFF
V gene: TRBV7-2
clone size: NA
J gene: TRBJ1-1
D gene: NA

CDR3 DNA: TGCAGCGTCCCCGGGGAAAGGTCTTTCGGAGCTAACTATGGCTACACCTTC
CDR3 protein: CSVPGERSFGANYGYTF
V gene: TRBV29-1
clone size: NA
J gene: TRBJ1-2
D gene: NA

CDR3 DNA: TGTGCCAGCAGAGGACTAGCGGGGTACAATGAGCAGTTCTTC
CDR3 protein: CASRGLAGYNEQFF
V gene: TRBV6-1
clone size: NA
J gene: TRBJ2-1
D gene: TRBD2

CDR3 DNA: TGTGCTAGTGGTGATCCCGGGACAGGGACCTACGAGCAGTACTTC
CDR3 protein: CASGDPGTGTYEQYF
V gene: TRBV12-5
clone size: NA
J gene: TRBJ2-7
D gene: TRBD1